Below are 18 T cell receptor beta chains sequenced from a single sample in a study of tumor and adjacent non-tumor tissue in lung cancer (dated by TCRdb to 2016 to 2019). RNA was isolated from bulk, unsorted tissue, and RNA quality was assessed with a NanoDrop ND-1000 and an Agilent 2100. Receptors were amplified or captured by multiplex PCR. Sequenced using an Illumina HiSeq 2500. TCRbeta libraries were built by three rounds of nested PCR using primers (Table S4), following protocols modified from ARM-PCR. TCRdb ran its own pipeline on the public reads, namely fastp trimming at Q25 and MiXCR clone calling, and kept in-frame beta chains. Merged by CDR3 protein, the rows form single entries marked with the most common genes and DNA. The sample profile shows approximately 86,000 distinct CDR3 sequences; roughly 72% of them were found once. Approximately 9% of the sample belongs to the ten largest clones.

The sample comprised lung tumor tissue. The receptor set was obtained from a woman between 35 and 50 years old with non-small cell lung cancer.

The chain recombines TRBV6-5 with TRBJ2-7; 9 nucleotides line up with TRBD2. The V gene's germline CDR1 is MNHEY and CDR2 SVGAGI. The CDR3 has 12 amino acids. CDR3 sequence reads: CASPSGVMEQYF. The CDR3 DNA reads as TGTGCAAGCCCTAGCGGGGTCATGGAGCAGTACTTC.

Concerning this clonotype: One junction end does not reproduce the germline sequence, and a read error may be involved. CDR3 protein: CTSTLAGYNEQFF. CDR3 nucleotides: TGTACCAGTACTCTAGCGGGGTACAATGAGCAGTTCTTT. The chain combines TRBV19 with TRBJ2-1, with 9 bases that match TRBD2. The CDR3 runs 13 residues. Germline CDR1 reads LNHDA; CDR2 reads SQIVND (reference sequence).

This clonotype was recorded at least ten times. The CDR3 nucleotides are TGTGCCAGCAGCCCCCCAGCTATCCCCGGGGAGCTGTTTTTT. This sequence encodes CASSPPAIPGELFF. This chain links TRBV5-6 with TRBJ2-2; no clear D. Germline CDR1 is SGHDT and CDR2 is YYEEEE. V shed 4 bases and J shed 6 bases, with 13 bases lying between them. This CDR3 contains 14 residues. The variable domain in full, with the rest retrieved from reference TRBV5-6 and TRBJ2-2, is DAGVTQSPTHLIKTRGQQVTLRCSPKSGHDTVSWYQQALGQGPQFIFQYYEEEERQRGNFPDRFSGHQFPNYSSELNVNALLLGDSALYLCASSPPAIPGELFFGEGSRLTVL.

Note on this clonotype: At one end, the junction sequence differs from germline, possibly due to a read error. The rearrangement links TRBV11-2 to TRBJ1-5; tentatively, D is TRBD1 (5 bases). CDR3 length: 16 residues. From germline, CDR1 is SGHAT and CDR2 FQNNGV. The CDR3, as DNA: TGTGCCTGCAGCCTCCTTCCACAAAGGGGCGGTCAGCCCCAACATTTT. This translates into CACSLLPQRGGQPQHF.

A word on this clonotype: A read error may account for a junction end that differs from germline. The chain uses TRBV11-2 and TRBJ2-6; 9 bases are a match to TRBD1. CDR1 is SGHAT and CDR2 is FQNNGV in the germline V gene. CDR3 size: 18 residues. Written as DNA, the CDR3 is TGTGCCAGCAGCGCAAGGACAGGGGACTCCTCTGGGGTCAACGTCCTGAGTTTC. Its translation is CASSARTGDSSGVNVLSF. Together with reference TRBV11-2 and TRBJ2-6, the CDR3 gives the full variable domain: EAGVAQSPRYKIIEKRQSVAFWCNPISGHATLYWYQQILGQGPKLLIQFQNNGVVDDSQLPKDRFSAERLKGVDSTLKIQPAKLEDSAVYLCASSARTGDSSGVNVLSFGAGSRLTVL.

With respect to this clonotype: Germline is not matched at one junction end, which may reflect a read error. This chain's CDR3 is CVSSLELQGVNTETFF. As DNA, the CDR3 is TGTGTCAGCAGCTTAGAGCTACAGGGAGTCAACACTGAAACTTTCTTT. The V and J genes are TRBV11-2 and TRBJ1-1; tentative D call: TRBD1 (6 bases). In germline, CDR1 is SGHAT, CDR2 FQNNGV. The CDR3 extends over 16 amino acids.

Of note for this clonotype: A much larger clone lies a single base off, so this may be a read error. This chain links TRBV6-1 with TRBJ2-3, with 10 bases aligning to TRBD1. The CDR3 is made up of 15 amino acids. Germline V gene sequence: CDR1 MNHNS, CDR2 SASEGT. The chain's CDR3 is CASTPDRGRTDMQYF. The DNA for the CDR3 is TGTGCCAGCACCCCAGACAGGGGGCGCACAGATATGCAGTATTTT.

Comments on this clonotype: This may arise from a read error, as a much more abundant clone is one base away. J is TRBJ2-3 and V is TRBV5-6, with TRBD2 matching 14 bases. The germline gives CDR1 SGHDT, CDR2 YYEEEE. This CDR3 region has 16 residues. The CDR3 sequence: CVSSLGLAGVADTQYF. DNA for the CDR3: TGTGTCAGCAGCCTGGGACTAGCGGGAGTTGCAGATACGCAGTATTTT.

The gene calls are TRBV11-1 and TRBJ2-1; TRBD2 matches 9 bases. Germline V gives CDR1 SGHAT, CDR2 FQDESV (reference sequence). The CDR3 covers 14 residues. The ends lost 5 bases at V and 8 bases at J; junction bases unmatched: 7. The CDR3 loop is CASSPREGRYEQFF. The CDR3 nucleotides are TGTGCCAGCAGCCCGCGGGAGGGCCGCTATGAGCAGTTCTTC.

This clonotype is a singleton in its sample. The germline gene is not matched at one end of the junction; a read error may be the cause. This chain uses TRBV7-6 with TRBJ2-1; 7 bases are shared with TRBD1. In germline, CDR1 is SGHVS, CDR2 FNYEAQ. The CDR3 length is 12 residues. CDR3 nucleotides: TGTACCAGCAGCTCGACAGGGAACGAGCAGTTCTTC. Amino acids: CTSSSTGNEQFF.

The chain links TRBV13 to TRBJ2-7, with TRBD1 matching 7 bases. CDR1 and CDR2 (germline): PRHDT, FYEKMQ (reference sequence). CDR3 length equals 15 residues. The V gene end was trimmed by 3 bases and the J gene end by 2 bases; junction bases not matched to a gene: 7. CDR3 nucleotide sequence: TGTGCCAGCAGCTTGGACAGGAAGGAGGCCTACGAGCAGTACTTC. It is translated as CASSLDRKEAYEQYF.

Points on this clonotype: Germline is not matched at one junction end, which may reflect a read error. This chain connects TRBV5-1 to TRBJ2-7, with D perhaps given as TRBD1 or TRBD2 (6 bases each). Germline V gene data show CDR1 as SGHRS and CDR2 as YFSETQ. This CDR3 has 14 residues. CDR3: CVSSARQEGHEQYF. The CDR3 bases are TGCGTCAGCAGCGCTCGACAGGAGGGCCACGAGCAGTACTTC. Combining the CDR3 with reference TRBV5-1 and TRBJ2-7 gives the whole variable domain KAGVTQTPRYLIKTRGQQVTLSCSPISGHRSVSWYQQTPGQGLQFLFEYFSETQRNKGNFPGRFSGRQFSNSRSEMNVSTLELGDSALYLCVSSARQEGHEQYFGPGTRLTVT.

A note on this clonotype: A much larger clone differs by one base, so this may be a read error. This chain joins TRBV20-1 and TRBJ1-6, with D uncertain. Germline V gene sequence: CDR1 DFQATT, CDR2 SNEGSKA (reference sequence). This CDR3 is built from 12 residues. The V end was cut by 4 bases, the J end by 12 bases, with 13 bases between. CDR3 region: CSATLQGLPLHF. In DNA, the CDR3 is TGCAGTGCTACTTTACAAGGGTTACCCCTCCACTTT.

This chain connects TRBV12-3 or TRBV12-4 to TRBJ1-5; D assignment may be TRBD1 or TRBD2 (6 bases each). The J call may be in error: the DNA end matches TRBJ2-3 better. The length of the CDR3 is 15 residues. In nucleotides, the CDR3 is TGTGCCAGCAGTTTTAAGGGGGGCATTAATCAGCCCCAGTATTTT. Translated, it gives CASSFKGGINQPQYF.

With respect to this clonotype: Its ends do not fully match the called genes, so a read error is possible. V gene TRBV12-3 or TRBV12-4 combines with J gene TRBJ1-5; a possible D gene is TRBD1 (5 bases). This CDR3 contains 16 residues. The CDR3 protein is CACSTNRKASNQPQHF. The CDR3 nucleotides read TGTGCCTGCAGTACAAACAGGAAAGCTAGCAATCAGCCCCAGCATTTT.

This clonotype was picked up a small number of times. A much larger clone is a single base away; this may be a read error. The chain combines TRBV14 with TRBJ2-1, with 9 bases matching TRBD1. With 4 bases clipped from V and 15 bases from J, the junction kept 13 bases outside the gene matches. The CDR3 has 14 amino acids. Looked up from germline, CDR1 is SGHDN and CDR2 is FVKESK. The CDR3 coding sequence is TGTGCCAGCAGCCTCTTGACTCCCGGGACAGGGACGTTCTTC. Translated: CASSLLTPGTGTFF.

As for this clonotype: At one of its ends the junction is not consistent with the germline gene, which may arise from a read error. The V gene is TRBV7-8, the J gene TRBJ2-5, with 9 bases that match TRBD2. CDR1 and CDR2 (germline): SGHVS, FQNEAQ. CDR3 size: 15 residues. The CDR3 bases are TGTGCCTGCAGCTTGTTGGTAGCGGGAGAAGAGACCCAGTACTTC. Amino acid sequence: CACSLLVAGEETQYF.

With regard to this clonotype: This likely comes from a read error, as the CDR3 has no conserved phenylalanine or tryptophan at its end. The rearrangement links TRBV5-1 to TRBJ2-1; D is uncertain. The CDR3 is 15 residues long. CDR1 SGHRS and CDR2 YFSETQ come from the germline V gene. The chain's CDR3 is CASRSGSYSYNEQFL. The CDR3 DNA reads as TGCGCTAGCAGGTCCGGGTCTTACTCCTACAATGAGCAGTTCCTC.